Listed here are 9 T cell receptor beta chains from one sample, sequenced in a study of shared clonotypes between healthy human individuals. Here immunoSEQ multiplex PCR was the method, and the copy in TCRdb shows in-frame clones only, minus some. The sample includes about 92,000 clones, around 43% of them seen just once. The sample was PBMCs. The receptors were sampled from a middle-aged woman in good health. Some clones in this sample may be carry-over from other donors' samples.

This sequence joins TRBV4-2 and TRBJ2-3; the D gene is possibly TRBD2 (6 bases). Germline CDR1 LGHNA, CDR2 YNFKEQ. The V end was cut by 0 bases, the J end by 0 bases, with 10 bases between. CDR3 length equals 16 residues. DNA for the CDR3: TGTGCCAGCAGCCAAGATTGGGGGGATAGCACAGATACGCAGTATTTT. Translation: CASSQDWGDSTDTQYF.

Turning to this clone: This likely traces to a read error, being one base from a far larger clone. The DNA for the CDR3 is TGTGCCGGCAACCCTCCAAGCGAGTCACGGACCCAGTACTTC. It yields the protein CAGNPPSESRTQYF. The chain recombines TRBV7-8 with TRBJ2-5; D unclear. Germline loops: CDR1 SGHVS, CDR2 FQNEAQ. CDR3 size: 14 residues. Trimming shortened V by 11 bases and J by 7 bases, and 23 bases separated the two germline ends.

The chain links TRBV19 to TRBJ2-1; D is unresolved. The CDR3 spans 14 residues. CDR1 and CDR2 from the germline V gene are LNHDA and SQIVND (reference sequence). V was cut by 3 bases and J by 7 bases, with 13 bases left in between. CDR3 DNA sequence: TGTGCCAGTAGTATTTCCGTCGCCGCAAATGAGCAGTTCTTC. Amino acids: CASSISVAANEQFF.

A few counts support this clone. V is TRBV18 and J is TRBJ1-2; D may be TRBD1 (6 bases). This CDR3 has 15 residues. Trimming took 2 bases from V and 6 from J, leaving 16 bases between them. Germline V gives CDR1 KGHSH, CDR2 LQKENI. The DNA of the CDR3 is TGTGCCAGCTCACCAGTTTTGGGGGGCGATGATGGCTACACCTTC. It specifies CASSPVLGGDDGYTF.

The chain recombines TRBV30 with TRBJ1-2; perhaps TRBD1 as D (6 bases). Trimming removed 3 bases at V and 4 bases at J, with 15 bases between. Germline CDR1 GTSNPN, CDR2 SVGIG (reference sequence). This CDR3 has 14 amino acids. In nucleotides, the CDR3 is TGTGCCTGGAGCTTTCCCCCGACAGGCTATGGCTACACCTTC. It is translated as CAWSFPPTGYGYTF.

The V gene is TRBV21-1, the J gene TRBJ2-7; TRBD2, the table's D call, lacks a check against the DNA. TRBV21-1 is assigned pseudogene status. This CDR3 has 15 amino acids. The CDR3 DNA reads as TGTGCCAGCAGTTTCCTCCGCTACTCACCCTACGAGCAGTACTTC. It translates to CASSFLRYSPYEQYF.

CDR3 in amino acids: CASSRLSTYNEQFF. The CDR3 coding sequence is TGTGCCAGCAGTCGACTGTCTACGTACAATGAGCAGTTCTTC. The rearrangement links TRBV28 to TRBJ2-1; D ambiguous. From germline, CDR1 is MDHEN and CDR2 SYDVKM. V lost 5 bases, J lost 4 bases, and 12 bases lay in between. This CDR3 is 14 amino acids long.

This clone came up a few times. The genes are TRBV15 and TRBJ1-3; the D gene is possibly TRBD1 (5 bases). In germline, CDR1 is LNHNV, CDR2 YYDKDF (reference sequence). The germline V and J ends were trimmed by 0 bases and 4 bases, with 7 bases remaining between them. The length of the CDR3 is 14 residues. In nucleotides, the CDR3 is TGTGCCACCAGCAGAGATAGGGGAGGAAACACCATATATTTT. This translates into CATSRDRGGNTIYF.

The CDR3 loop is CASSFDGLSSVAYEQYF. The DNA of the CDR3 is TGTGCCAGCAGTTTTGATGGCCTATCTTCGGTGGCCTACGAGCAGTACTTC. The rearrangement links TRBV27 to TRBJ2-7; D is ambiguous. Trimming stripped 3 bases from V and 2 bases from J, with 20 bases between. CDR3 length: 17 residues. Germline-derived CDR1 and CDR2 are MNHEY and SMNVEV (reference sequence).